This T cell receptor (beta chain) was captured by sequencing in a study of shared clonotypes between healthy human individuals. Study-level information: Sampling drew on donors who were two women and three men aged 18 to 49. Findings and limits, study-wide: Large depth notwithstanding, sorted-subset sequencing proved incomplete by rarefaction.

Trimming left V 0 bases short and J 0 bases short, with 5 bases between. The CDR3 is 14 residues long. CDR1 MGHRA and CDR2 YSYEKL come from the germline V gene. Here immunoSEQ multiplex PCR was the method, and the copy in TCRdb shows in-frame clones only, minus some. The repertoire holds about 2 million clones, with roughly 95% as singletons. Remarks on this clone: The antigen is unknown. Different DNA sequences within this sample yield the same CDR3.

Naive CD8 cells were CD45RO-negative, positively selected for CCR7, excluding terminally differentiated effector memory CD45RA+ cells. The study drew its donors from healthy HIV-negative adults without recent acute infections or vaccinations. The chain joins TRBV4-1 to TRBJ1-1, with D uncertain. The sample was naive CD8+ T cells sorted from blood. This TCR came from a man aged 18 to 29 in good health. For the CDR3, the DNA is TGCGCCAGCAGCCAAGAGGGAGTGAACACTGAAGCTTTCTTT. Translation: CASSQEGVNTEAFF.